Reported below is one T cell receptor (beta chain). The method was immunoSEQ multiplex PCR; TCRdb's version includes in-frame clones alone and lacks a portion of them. The sample carries 150,000 to 200,000 clones, 88% recorded once. These data are taken from a study of control samples from healthy donors and cancer patients. The source material was blood. The sequence derives from a woman aged 25 to 39 in good health.

The CDR3 nucleotides read TGTGCCACCAGCAGAGGCCTAGGGCGGGGGGGCTCAGATACGCAGTATTTT. This sequence encodes CATSRGLGRGGSDTQYF. The chain recombines TRBV15 with TRBJ2-3; 9 bases align to TRBD2. V lost 1 base, J lost 4 bases, and 9 bases stayed unmatched. Germline values: CDR1 LNHNV, CDR2 YYDKDF (reference sequence). This CDR3 is built from 17 residues.